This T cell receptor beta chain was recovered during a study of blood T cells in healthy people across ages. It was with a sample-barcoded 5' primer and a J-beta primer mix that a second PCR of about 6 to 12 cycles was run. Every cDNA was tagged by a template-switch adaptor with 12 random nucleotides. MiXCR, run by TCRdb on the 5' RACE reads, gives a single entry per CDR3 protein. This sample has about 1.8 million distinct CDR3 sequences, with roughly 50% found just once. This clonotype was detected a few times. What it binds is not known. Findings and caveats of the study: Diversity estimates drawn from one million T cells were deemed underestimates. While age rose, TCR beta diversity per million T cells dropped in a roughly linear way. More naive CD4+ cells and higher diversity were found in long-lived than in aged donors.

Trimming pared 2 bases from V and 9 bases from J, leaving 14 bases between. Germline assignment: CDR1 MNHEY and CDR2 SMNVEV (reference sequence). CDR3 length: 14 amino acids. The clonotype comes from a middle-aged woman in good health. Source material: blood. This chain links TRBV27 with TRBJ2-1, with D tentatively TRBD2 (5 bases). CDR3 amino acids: CASSLGGSSGEQFF. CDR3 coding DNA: TGTGCCAGCAGTTTAGGAGGTAGCTCGGGTGAGCAGTTCTTC.